What follows describes a single T cell receptor (beta chain). The sample belongs to a study of CD8 T cells in Susac syndrome. It was with random hexamers that 0.5 to 1 ug RNA was reverse transcribed. Coverage of TCR beta CDR3 amplification by immunoSEQ multiplex PCR extended to 54 Vbeta and 13 Jbeta. TCRdb reprocessed the immunoSEQ multiplex PCR reads via MiXCR and lists one record per CDR3 protein. The sample records around 150,000 distinct CDR3 sequences, around 94% being singletons. Unmatched junction bases numbered 9, after V lost 0 bases and J lost 4 bases. CDR3 length equals 17 residues. Germline CDR1 reads LGHNA; CDR2 reads YNFKEQ.

The genes are TRBV4-2 and TRBJ2-4, with TRBD1 matching over 7 bases. This sequence originates from a human donor in good health. Sequenced: CD8+ T cells from PBMCs. CDR3 in DNA: TGTGCCAGCAGCCAAGACGACAGGGCCGCTTCGAAAAACATTCAGTACTTC. Translated: CASSQDDRAASKNIQYF.